These T cell receptor beta chains were read from a single sample in a study of T cells in Graves' hyperthyroidism and ophthalmopathy. TCRdb re-analysed the multiplex PCR reads in MiXCR, keeping a single row per CDR3 protein. The sample holds about 350,000 distinct CDR3 sequences, roughly 20% seen once. The sequencing sample was made of blood. The receptors derive from a woman aged 40 to 50 with Graves' ophthalmopathy. CDR3s include the opening cysteine and the closing phenylalanine or tryptophan. The D gene is left open where the match is weak. The size of a clone is reported for some rows only, either as once, few or many, or as a class for expanded clones.

v_call: TRBV6-5; clone_size: many; j_call: TRBJ1-5; d_call: NA; cdr3_nt: TGTGCCAGCAGTCTAAGGGGGGCGGGCAATCAGCCCCAGCATTTT; cdr3_aa: CASSLRGAGNQPQHF
v_call: TRBV20-1; clone_size: many; j_call: TRBJ2-7; d_call: NA; cdr3_nt: TGCAGTGCTAGCCCCTCGGCCTTCGGGTACGAGCAGTACTTC; cdr3_aa: CSASPSAFGYEQYF
v_call: TRBV20-1; clone_size: few; j_call: TRBJ1-5; d_call: NA; cdr3_nt: TGCAGTGCTAGAGTCCCGGGGGGGGGGGCAAGGCAGCCCCAGCATTTT; cdr3_aa: CSARVPGGGARQPQHF
v_call: TRBV7-8; clone_size: many; j_call: TRBJ2-7; d_call: NA; cdr3_nt: TGTGCCAGCAGCTTAGCGGGTCCAGGGGAGGGCAAGAAGCAGTACTTC; cdr3_aa: CASSLAGPGEGKKQYF
v_call: TRBV28; clone_size: many; j_call: TRBJ2-2; d_call: TRBD2; cdr3_nt: TGTGCCAGCAGTTTGGCGGGAGGTGTCACCGGGGAGCTGTTTTTT; cdr3_aa: CASSLAGGVTGELFF
v_call: TRBV4-1; clone_size: many; j_call: TRBJ2-7; d_call: NA; cdr3_nt: TGCGCCAGCAGCCAAGCGTCGGACAGCTTCGGGTTTCTCGAGCAGTACTTC; cdr3_aa: CASSQASDSFGFLEQYF
v_call: TRBV11-2; clone_size: NA; j_call: TRBJ2-5; d_call: NA; cdr3_nt: TGTGCCAGCAGCTTAACCTTGACCCAGTACTTC; cdr3_aa: CASSLTLTQYF
v_call: TRBV6-1; clone_size: few; j_call: TRBJ2-5; d_call: NA; cdr3_nt: TGTGCCAGCAGAGCCTTCGAGGGCAGGGAGACCCAGTACTTC; cdr3_aa: CASRAFEGRETQYF
v_call: TRBV5-1; clone_size: many; j_call: TRBJ1-2; d_call: NA; cdr3_nt: TGCGCCAGCAGCAAGGGACGGAATAGCTATGGCTACACCTTC; cdr3_aa: CASSKGRNSYGYTF
v_call: TRBV10-3; clone_size: many; j_call: TRBJ2-7; d_call: NA; cdr3_nt: TGTGCCATCAAAGCTAGCGCCTTCGCCTACGAGCAGTACTTC; cdr3_aa: CAIKASAFAYEQYF
v_call: TRBV7-3; clone_size: NA; j_call: TRBJ2-7; d_call: NA; cdr3_nt: TGTGCCAGCATTTTGACAGGTCCCTACGAGCAGTACTTC; cdr3_aa: CASILTGPYEQYF
v_call: TRBV11-1; clone_size: NA; j_call: TRBJ2-2; d_call: TRBD2; cdr3_nt: TGTGCCAGCAGTTTGACTAGCGGGATTAACACCGGGGAGCTGTTTTTT; cdr3_aa: CASSLTSGINTGELFF
v_call: TRBV2; clone_size: many; j_call: TRBJ2-7; d_call: NA; cdr3_nt: TGTGCCAGCAGTGAAGGGTCCTACACAGACTACGAGCAGTACTTC; cdr3_aa: CASSEGSYTDYEQYF
v_call: TRBV6-1; clone_size: NA; j_call: TRBJ2-7; d_call: NA; cdr3_nt: TGTGCCAGCAGTGGGGTCGGGACGGTCTTGCGGGAGCAGTACTTC; cdr3_aa: CASSGVGTVLREQYF
v_call: TRBV11-2; clone_size: many; j_call: TRBJ2-7; d_call: TRBD2; cdr3_nt: TGTGCCAGCAGTATCAGCGGGAGGCCACGTCCCGAGCAGTACTTC; cdr3_aa: CASSISGRPRPEQYF
v_call: TRBV2; clone_size: many; j_call: TRBJ2-5; d_call: NA; cdr3_nt: TGTGCCAGCAGTCGGACAGAATCCCGCCAAGAGACCCAGTACTTC; cdr3_aa: CASSRTESRQETQYF
v_call: TRBV29-1; clone_size: many; j_call: TRBJ1-2; d_call: NA; cdr3_nt: TGCAGCGTTGAAGGGTATGGCTACACCTTC; cdr3_aa: CSVEGYGYTF
v_call: TRBV7-2; clone_size: NA; j_call: TRBJ2-2; d_call: TRBD2; cdr3_nt: TGTGCCAGCAGCCAAGGACTAGCCACCGGGGAGCTGTTTTTT; cdr3_aa: CASSQGLATGELFF
v_call: TRBV27; clone_size: many; j_call: TRBJ1-2; d_call: NA; cdr3_nt: TGTGCCAGCAGTTTAATGGGGGGGGGGACCTATGGCTACACCTTC; cdr3_aa: CASSLMGGGTYGYTF
v_call: TRBV6-1; clone_size: many; j_call: TRBJ2-7; d_call: TRBD2; cdr3_nt: TGTGCCAGCAGAGGTACTAGCGGGGGCTCCTACGAGCAGTACTTC; cdr3_aa: CASRGTSGGSYEQYF
v_call: TRBV18; clone_size: NA; j_call: TRBJ2-7; d_call: TRBD2; cdr3_nt: TGTGCCAGCTCACCGCTTGGAAGCGGGGACCTGCCCTACGAGCAGTACTTC; cdr3_aa: CASSPLGSGDLPYEQYF
v_call: TRBV28; clone_size: many; j_call: TRBJ2-7; d_call: NA; cdr3_nt: TGTGCCAGCTTAAACCAGGGCATCTCCTACGAGCAGTACTTC; cdr3_aa: CASLNQGISYEQYF
v_call: TRBV6-1; clone_size: NA; j_call: TRBJ2-2; d_call: NA; cdr3_nt: TGTGCCAGCTTCGAGGGCCTCACCGGGGAGCTGTTTTTT; cdr3_aa: CASFEGLTGELFF
v_call: TRBV25-1; clone_size: many; j_call: TRBJ2-2; d_call: TRBD2; cdr3_nt: TGTGCCAGCAGTGTTACCCTCCAACTAGCGGGCGGGGAGCTGTTTTTT; cdr3_aa: CASSVTLQLAGGELFF
v_call: TRBV20-1; clone_size: many; j_call: TRBJ2-5; d_call: NA; cdr3_nt: TGCAGTGTCCCTATCCAAGAGACCCAGTACTTC; cdr3_aa: CSVPIQETQYF
v_call: TRBV30; clone_size: many; j_call: TRBJ1-1; d_call: NA; cdr3_nt: TGTGCCTGGAGCCCATTGAGTAAGGGGAACACTGAAGCTTTCTTT; cdr3_aa: CAWSPLSKGNTEAFF
v_call: TRBV6-1; clone_size: NA; j_call: TRBJ2-2; d_call: NA; cdr3_nt: TGTGCCAGCAGCCCAGCCTTTGACGGCGGGGAGCTGTTTTTT; cdr3_aa: CASSPAFDGGELFF
v_call: TRBV30; clone_size: many; j_call: TRBJ2-2; d_call: TRBD1; cdr3_nt: TGTGCCTGGAGGGGGGACAGGGGGAGTGGGGAGCTGTTTTTT; cdr3_aa: CAWRGDRGSGELFF
v_call: TRBV14; clone_size: few; j_call: TRBJ2-2; d_call: NA; cdr3_nt: TGTGCCAGCAGCCAACTAGTACCTAACACCGGGGAGCTGTTTTTT; cdr3_aa: CASSQLVPNTGELFF
v_call: TRBV7-9; clone_size: many; j_call: TRBJ2-1; d_call: NA; cdr3_nt: TGTGCCAGCAGCTTAGCATGGGAGCAGTTCTTC; cdr3_aa: CASSLAWEQFF
v_call: TRBV28; clone_size: many; j_call: TRBJ2-2; d_call: TRBD2; cdr3_nt: TGTGCCAGCAGTCTAGCGGGACTTTTGGGGACCGGGGAGCTGTTTTTT; cdr3_aa: CASSLAGLLGTGELFF
v_call: TRBV30; clone_size: many; j_call: TRBJ1-5; d_call: NA; cdr3_nt: TGTGCCTGGAGTGGGGCTGCCTCACTCTATAGCAATCAGCCCCAGCATTTT; cdr3_aa: CAWSGAASLYSNQPQHF
v_call: TRBV28; clone_size: NA; j_call: TRBJ2-7; d_call: NA; cdr3_nt: TGTGCCAGCAGTTTATATTGGGGGCGGTCCTACGAGCAGTACTTC; cdr3_aa: CASSLYWGRSYEQYF
v_call: TRBV11-2; clone_size: many; j_call: TRBJ2-1; d_call: NA; cdr3_nt: TGTGCCAGCAGCTTAGACCCGAGGGTCAATGAGCAGTTCTTC; cdr3_aa: CASSLDPRVNEQFF
v_call: TRBV2; clone_size: many; j_call: TRBJ1-5; d_call: NA; cdr3_nt: TGTGCCAGCAGTGAAGTAGCGGGGAATCAGCCCCAGCATTTT; cdr3_aa: CASSEVAGNQPQHF
v_call: TRBV27; clone_size: many; j_call: TRBJ1-1; d_call: TRBD1; cdr3_nt: TGTGCCAGCCGGACAGGGGAGGTAGAAGCTGAAGCTTTCTTT; cdr3_aa: CASRTGEVEAEAFF
v_call: TRBV14; clone_size: many; j_call: TRBJ1-2; d_call: NA; cdr3_nt: TGTGCCAGCAGCCCGGACCTTGGCTATGGCTACACCTTC; cdr3_aa: CASSPDLGYGYTF
v_call: TRBV12-3/TRBV12-4; clone_size: NA; j_call: TRBJ2-2; d_call: NA; cdr3_nt: TGTGCCAGCTCTGGGACTTCCGCGAACACCGGGGAGCTGTTTTTT; cdr3_aa: CASSGTSANTGELFF
v_call: TRBV27; clone_size: many; j_call: TRBJ2-5; d_call: NA; cdr3_nt: TGTGCCAGCAGTCTAGGGGTCTCAGGGGAAGAGACCCAGTACTTC; cdr3_aa: CASSLGVSGEETQYF
v_call: TRBV28; clone_size: many; j_call: TRBJ2-2; d_call: TRBD2; cdr3_nt: TGTGCCGCCGCCCTAGCGGATCACACCGGGGAGCTGTTTTTT; cdr3_aa: CAAALADHTGELFF
v_call: TRBV9; clone_size: many; j_call: TRBJ2-2; d_call: NA; cdr3_nt: TGTGCCAGCAGCGTAGTGGGGGCGGGGGACACCGGGGAGCTGTTTTTT; cdr3_aa: CASSVVGAGDTGELFF
v_call: TRBV27; clone_size: many; j_call: TRBJ1-1; d_call: NA; cdr3_nt: TGTGCCAGCAGTCGCACAGGGTTGAACACTGAAGCTTTCTTT; cdr3_aa: CASSRTGLNTEAFF
v_call: TRBV3-1; clone_size: NA; j_call: TRBJ2-2; d_call: NA; cdr3_nt: TGTGCCAGCAGCCCGGTCTCCGGGAGTGGGGAGCTGTTTTTT; cdr3_aa: CASSPVSGSGELFF
v_call: TRBV6-2/TRBV6-3; clone_size: many; j_call: TRBJ2-7; d_call: TRBD1; cdr3_nt: TGTGCCAGCAGTTACATCAGTCCCGGGACAGGGATTGGGGAGCAGTACTTC; cdr3_aa: CASSYISPGTGIGEQYF
v_call: TRBV6-5; clone_size: many; j_call: TRBJ1-1; d_call: NA; cdr3_nt: TGTGCCAGCAGCAACAGGCCAGACACTGAAGCTTTCTTT; cdr3_aa: CASSNRPDTEAFF
v_call: TRBV6-1; clone_size: many; j_call: TRBJ2-2; d_call: TRBD1; cdr3_nt: TGTGCCAGCAGGGACAGGAGCACCGGGGAGCTGTTTTTT; cdr3_aa: CASRDRSTGELFF
v_call: TRBV5-1; clone_size: many; j_call: TRBJ2-5; d_call: NA; cdr3_nt: TGCGCCAGCAGCTTTGGCGGTGCGGGCCGAGAGACCCAGTACTTC; cdr3_aa: CASSFGGAGRETQYF
v_call: TRBV28; clone_size: many; j_call: TRBJ1-3; d_call: NA; cdr3_nt: TGTGCCAGCAGTTTACCCCGCAGTCCTGGAAACACCATATATTTT; cdr3_aa: CASSLPRSPGNTIYF
v_call: TRBV13; clone_size: few; j_call: TRBJ2-5; d_call: TRBD1; cdr3_nt: TGTGCCAGCAGCTCCGGGACAGGGGGCGCGGAGACCCAGTACTTC; cdr3_aa: CASSSGTGGAETQYF
v_call: TRBV12-3/TRBV12-4; clone_size: NA; j_call: TRBJ1-5; d_call: NA; cdr3_nt: TGTGCCAGCAGAATGGGCCAACCTAATCAGCCCCAGCCTTTT; cdr3_aa: CASRMGQPNQPQPF
v_call: TRBV13; clone_size: few; j_call: TRBJ2-2; d_call: TRBD2; cdr3_nt: TGTGCCAGCAGCCCCCGAGGACTAGCGATGAACACCGGGGAGCTGTTTTTT; cdr3_aa: CASSPRGLAMNTGELFF
v_call: TRBV7-6; clone_size: many; j_call: TRBJ2-5; d_call: NA; cdr3_nt: TGTGCCAGCAGCTTAGGGGGGTCGCGGGAGACCCAGTACTTC; cdr3_aa: CASSLGGSRETQYF
v_call: TRBV6-1; clone_size: many; j_call: TRBJ2-7; d_call: NA; cdr3_nt: TGTGCCAGCAGTAGGGACAACCGGATACGTAGCGAGCAGTACTTC; cdr3_aa: CASSRDNRIRSEQYF
v_call: TRBV6-2/TRBV6-3; clone_size: once; j_call: TRBJ2-5; d_call: NA; cdr3_nt: TGTGCCAGCAGTCAGCCGGACCAAGGAGAGACCCAGTACTTC; cdr3_aa: CASSQPDQGETQYF
v_call: TRBV13; clone_size: many; j_call: TRBJ1-5; d_call: NA; cdr3_nt: TGTGCCAGCAGCTTAGCGGCGGGAAATCAGCCCCAGCATTTT; cdr3_aa: CASSLAAGNQPQHF
v_call: TRBV6-1; clone_size: NA; j_call: TRBJ1-1; d_call: NA; cdr3_nt: TGTGCCAGCATCTCAACCGGGACACCTAAAGCTTTCTTT; cdr3_aa: CASISTGTPKAFF
v_call: TRBV28; clone_size: many; j_call: TRBJ2-7; d_call: TRBD2; cdr3_nt: TGTGCCAGCAGCGGGTTAAACGCCGGGACTAGGGGCTTCTACGAGCAGTACTTC; cdr3_aa: CASSGLNAGTRGFYEQYF
v_call: TRBV10-3; clone_size: many; j_call: TRBJ1-2; d_call: NA; cdr3_nt: TGTGCCATCAGTGAGTCCGTCTACGGCTACACCTTC; cdr3_aa: CAISESVYGYTF
v_call: TRBV24-1; clone_size: many; j_call: TRBJ1-2; d_call: NA; cdr3_nt: TGTGCCGCCAGTGATAGGGACGGGAACTATGGCTACACCTTC; cdr3_aa: CAASDRDGNYGYTF
v_call: TRBV11-2; clone_size: many; j_call: TRBJ2-7; d_call: TRBD2; cdr3_nt: TGTGCCAGCAGCTTTGCTAGCGGGCAGACGAGGGAGCAGTACTTC; cdr3_aa: CASSFASGQTREQYF